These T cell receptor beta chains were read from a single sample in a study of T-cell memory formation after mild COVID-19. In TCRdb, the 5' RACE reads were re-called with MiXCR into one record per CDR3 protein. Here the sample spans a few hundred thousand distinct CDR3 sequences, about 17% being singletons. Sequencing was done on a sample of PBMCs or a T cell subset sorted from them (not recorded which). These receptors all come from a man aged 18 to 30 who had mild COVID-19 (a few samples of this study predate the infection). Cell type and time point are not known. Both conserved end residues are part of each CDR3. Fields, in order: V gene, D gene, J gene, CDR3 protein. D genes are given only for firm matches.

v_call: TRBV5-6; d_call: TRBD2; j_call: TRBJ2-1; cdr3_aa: CASSPVVLAGVNEQFF
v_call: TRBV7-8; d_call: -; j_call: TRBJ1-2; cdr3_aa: CASSLRDANYGYTF
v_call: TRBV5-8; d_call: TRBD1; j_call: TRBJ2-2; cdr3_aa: CASSSGDRGAGELFF
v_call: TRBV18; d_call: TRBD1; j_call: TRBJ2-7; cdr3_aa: CASSPPGTVDEQYF
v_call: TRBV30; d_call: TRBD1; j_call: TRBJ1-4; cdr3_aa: CAWGDDRAGEKLFF
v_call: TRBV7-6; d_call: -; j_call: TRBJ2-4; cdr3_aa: CASSLGGSKNIQYF
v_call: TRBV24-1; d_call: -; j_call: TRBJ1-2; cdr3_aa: CATSDLDSRYGYTF
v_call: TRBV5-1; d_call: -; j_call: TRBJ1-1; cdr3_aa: CASSGGMRPNTEAFF
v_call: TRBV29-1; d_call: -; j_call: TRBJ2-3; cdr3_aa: CSVAPGKVDTQYF
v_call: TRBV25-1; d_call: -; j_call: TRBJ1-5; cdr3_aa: CASSEQANQPQHF
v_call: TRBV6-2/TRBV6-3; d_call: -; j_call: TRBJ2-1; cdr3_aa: CASREEPNNEQFF
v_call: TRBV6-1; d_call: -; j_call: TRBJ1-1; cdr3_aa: CASSAGTFGTEAFF
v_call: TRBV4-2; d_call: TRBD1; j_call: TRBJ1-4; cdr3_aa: CASSPGQGAEEREKLFF
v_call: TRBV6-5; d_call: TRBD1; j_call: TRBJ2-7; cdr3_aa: CASRDRGPYEQYF
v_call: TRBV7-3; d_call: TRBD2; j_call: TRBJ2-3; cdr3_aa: CASSRGADDTQYF
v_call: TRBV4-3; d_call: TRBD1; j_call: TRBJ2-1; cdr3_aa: CASSQAPIPGQGGDEQFF
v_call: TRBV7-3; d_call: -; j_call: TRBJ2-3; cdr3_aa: CASSRRTSDSFTDTQYF
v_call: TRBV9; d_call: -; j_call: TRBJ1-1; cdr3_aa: CASSSRGGSEAFF
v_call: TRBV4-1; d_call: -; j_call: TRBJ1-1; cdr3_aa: CASSQGHSNTEAFF
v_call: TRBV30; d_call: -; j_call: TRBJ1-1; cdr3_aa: CARGGFNTEAFF
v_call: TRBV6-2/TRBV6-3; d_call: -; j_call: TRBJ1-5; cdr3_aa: CASSYSSANQPQHF
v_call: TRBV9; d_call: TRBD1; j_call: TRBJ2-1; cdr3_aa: CASSRTGYDEQFF
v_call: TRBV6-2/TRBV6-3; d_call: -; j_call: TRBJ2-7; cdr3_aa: CASSYGQGTYEQYF
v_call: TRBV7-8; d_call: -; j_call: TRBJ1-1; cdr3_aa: CASSLRGELDTEAFF
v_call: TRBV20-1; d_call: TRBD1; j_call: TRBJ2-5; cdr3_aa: CSARTGEETQYF
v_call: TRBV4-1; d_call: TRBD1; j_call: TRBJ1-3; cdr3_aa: CASSQGDRIYSGNTIYF
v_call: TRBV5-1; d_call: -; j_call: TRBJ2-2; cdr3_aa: CASTQGTLNTGELFF
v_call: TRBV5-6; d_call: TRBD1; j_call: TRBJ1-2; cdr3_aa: CASSRNRGLGYTF
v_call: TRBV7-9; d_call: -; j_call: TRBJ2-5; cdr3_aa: CASSLGPLGGEETQYF
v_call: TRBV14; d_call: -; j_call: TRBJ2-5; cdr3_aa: CASSQAASGTQYF
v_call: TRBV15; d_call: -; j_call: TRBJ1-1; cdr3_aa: CATSRDPGWGTEAFF
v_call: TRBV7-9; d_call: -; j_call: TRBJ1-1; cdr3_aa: CASSPLRDANTEAFF
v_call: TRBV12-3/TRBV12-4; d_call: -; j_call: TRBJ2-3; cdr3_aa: CASRPPQGRTDTQYF
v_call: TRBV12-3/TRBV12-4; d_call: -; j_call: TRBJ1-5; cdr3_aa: CASSAQGSNQPQHF
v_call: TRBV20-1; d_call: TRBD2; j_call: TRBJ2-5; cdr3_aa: CSASTSGEETQYF
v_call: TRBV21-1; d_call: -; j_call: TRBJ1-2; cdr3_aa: CASSKVGQGCYGYTF
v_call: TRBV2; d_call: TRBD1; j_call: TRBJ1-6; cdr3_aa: CASRGTGLNSPLHF
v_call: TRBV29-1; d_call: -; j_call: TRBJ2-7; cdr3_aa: CSVEDRYEQYF
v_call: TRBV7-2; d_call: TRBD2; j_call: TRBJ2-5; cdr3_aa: CASSFSPPGLAEPAYF
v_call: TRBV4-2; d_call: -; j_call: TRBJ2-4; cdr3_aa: CASSQQGNSAKNIQYF
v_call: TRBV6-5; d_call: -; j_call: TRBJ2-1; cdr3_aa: CASSYQGLGNEQFF
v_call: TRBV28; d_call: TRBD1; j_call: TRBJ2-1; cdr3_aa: CASSSPGQGPGNEQFF
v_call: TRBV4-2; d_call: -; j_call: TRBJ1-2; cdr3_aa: CASSQVAEVYGYTF
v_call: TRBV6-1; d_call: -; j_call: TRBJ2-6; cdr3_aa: CASSVYTSGANVLTF
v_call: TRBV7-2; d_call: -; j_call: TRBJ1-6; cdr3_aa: CASTEGQGASPLHF
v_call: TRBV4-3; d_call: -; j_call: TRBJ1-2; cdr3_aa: CASSQVVNTDYGYTF
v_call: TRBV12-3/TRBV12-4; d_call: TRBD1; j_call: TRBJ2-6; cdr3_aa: CASRGQGARPGANVLTF
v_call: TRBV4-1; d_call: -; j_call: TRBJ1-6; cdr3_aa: CASSQVRRVSYNSPLHF
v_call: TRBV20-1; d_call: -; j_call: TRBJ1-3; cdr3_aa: CSAFMPRGRNTIYF
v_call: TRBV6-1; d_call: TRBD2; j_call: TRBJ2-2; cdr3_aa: CASSELAGGPGELFF
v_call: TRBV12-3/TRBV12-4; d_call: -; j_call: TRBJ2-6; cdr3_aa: CASTLSSGANVLTF
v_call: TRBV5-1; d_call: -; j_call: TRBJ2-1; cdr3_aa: CASREGGAAVEQFF